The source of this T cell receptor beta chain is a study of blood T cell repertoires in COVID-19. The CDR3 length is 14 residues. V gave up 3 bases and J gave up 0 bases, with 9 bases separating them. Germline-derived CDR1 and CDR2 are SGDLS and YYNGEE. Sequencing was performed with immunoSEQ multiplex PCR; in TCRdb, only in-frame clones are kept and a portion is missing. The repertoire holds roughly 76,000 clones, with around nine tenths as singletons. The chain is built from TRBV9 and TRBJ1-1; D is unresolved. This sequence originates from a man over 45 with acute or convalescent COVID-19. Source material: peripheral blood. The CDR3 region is CASSAGNMNTEAFF. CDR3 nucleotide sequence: TGTGCCAGCAGCGCGGGAAACATGAACACTGAAGCTTTCTTT.